The 5 T cell receptor beta chains reported below all come from one sample, sequenced in a study of OX40 agonist ivuxolimab in advanced cancers. Library creation used the immunoSEQ multiplex PCR assay. TCRdb retrieved this table from immuneACCESS and kept in-frame rearrangements only. Not all clones are present; in checked studies, unresolved V genes account for under half, and no reason is known for the remainder. This sample holds roughly 50,000 clones; roughly nine tenths were observed only once. Jointly, the top ten make up roughly an eighth of the sample. This sample comprised CD4+ or CD8+ T cells sorted from blood, obtained in a trial of the OX40 agonist ivuxolimab. The receptors stem from an adult with an advanced solid tumor such as melanoma, head and neck, liver or kidney cancer.

The rearrangement joins TRBV6-5 to TRBJ1-4; D call uncertain. Germline assignment: CDR1 MNHEY and CDR2 SVGAGI. Trimming stripped 6 bases from V and 1 base from J, with 9 bases between. CDR3 length equals 14 residues. CDR3 bases: TGTGCCAGCAGCCTCCTCAGAACTAATGAAAAACTGTTTTTT. Its translation is CASSLLRTNEKLFF.

The chain is built from TRBV27 and TRBJ1-6; D uncertain. Trimming shortened V by 5 bases and J by 6 bases, and 17 bases separated the two germline ends. Per germline, CDR1 MNHEY and CDR2 SMNVEV (reference sequence). The CDR3 has 16 residues. The CDR3 loop reads CASSNREQATNSPLHF. Written as DNA, the CDR3 is TGTGCCAGCAGTAACCGGGAGCAGGCCACTAATTCACCCCTCCACTTT.

The chain links TRBV6-1 to TRBJ1-5; D perhaps matches TRBD1 (5 bases). The V and J ends lost 6 bases and 7 bases respectively, with 13 bases between them. Germline V lookup: CDR1 MNHNS, CDR2 SASEGT. The CDR3 totals 13 residues. The CDR3 loop reads CASSTRVRQPQHF. In DNA, the CDR3 is TGTGCCAGCAGCACCAGGGTCCGCCAGCCCCAGCATTTT.

The V and J genes are TRBV15 and TRBJ1-1; D unclear. The CDR3 covers 14 residues. Germline loops: CDR1 LNHNV, CDR2 YYDKDF (reference sequence). The V gene lost 8 bases and the J gene lost 3 bases, with 16 bases spanning the gap. CDR3 protein: CATGRATSYTEAFF. The CDR3 coding sequence is TGTGCCACCGGACGTGCCACATCTTACACTGAAGCTTTCTTT.

V usage is TRBV7-3 and J usage is TRBJ2-7, with TRBD2 matching 12 bases. Germline CDR1 reads SGHTA; CDR2 reads FQGTGA. This CDR3 has 15 amino acids. V was pared by 4 bases and J by 9 bases, with 10 bases of the junction left unmatched. The CDR3, as DNA: TGTGCCAGCAGCTCCGGGACTAGCGGGTTACCGGGGCAGTACTTC. It codes for CASSSGTSGLPGQYF.